The clone carrying this T cell receptor (beta chain) was observed a handful of times. This specimen belongs to a study of cytomegalovirus exposure and HLA in healthy donors. CDR3 length: 13 residues. J was trimmed by 6 bases and V by 6 bases; bases with no gene match: 8. The germline V gene encodes CDR1 MNHNY and CDR2 SVGAGI (reference sequence). Primers for the PCR totalled 60 Vbeta and 13 Jbeta. The data were produced by immunoSEQ multiplex PCR, yet TCRdb's version contains in-frame clones alone and is incomplete. The table lists around 150,000 clones, around a tenth of them singletons. Sequenced: PBMCs. The V and J genes are TRBV6-6 and TRBJ2-7; TRBD1 agrees at 7 bases. This sequence was found in a male donor in good health and CMV-seronegative. The CDR3 loop reads CASRDRSRGEQYF. The DNA of the CDR3 is TGTGCCAGCAGGGACAGGTCACGAGGCGAGCAGTACTTC.